This T cell receptor beta chain came from a study of lymphopenia after photon versus proton radiotherapy. Study-wide results and limits: Relative stability marked proton patients; photon patients lost diversity and naive cells.

This clone appeared a single time. The antigen is not known. Germline CDR1 and CDR2: LNHDA and SQIVND (reference sequence). V lost 7 bases, J lost 8 bases, and 4 bases stayed unmatched. CDR3 length: 14 residues. The assay was immunoSEQ multiplex PCR, and TCRdb's table has in-frame clones only and misses some. The table records approximately 35,000 clones, roughly nine tenths of them present only once. This chain connects TRBV19 to TRBJ1-6; TRBD1 matches at 11 bases. The specimen was peripheral blood, collected from a patient treated with photon-based radiotherapy. This clonotype was obtained from a woman aged 50 to 65 with pancreatic cancer. CDR3 sequence reads: CASTDRGLDSPLHF. Here the CDR3 DNA reads TGTGCCAGTACGGACAGGGGGCTTGATTCACCCCTCCACTTT.